The 15 T cell receptor beta chains in this list originate from one sample, sequenced in a study of blood T cell repertoires in COVID-19. TCRdb's copy holds only in-frame clones and misses some; the assay was immunoSEQ multiplex PCR. The sample yields tens of thousands of clones, just over 85% seen once. Sequenced: peripheral blood. The receptor source for this set is a human donor in a cohort sampled during active COVID-19.

V gene TRBV7-2 combines with J gene TRBJ2-1, with 9 bases fitting TRBD2. V lost 4 bases and J lost 4; bases outside the gene matches: 11. The CDR3 loop spans 17 amino acids. From germline, CDR1 is SGHTA and CDR2 FQGNSA. The DNA of the CDR3 is TGTGCCAGCAGCTCCCCCATTGCGACTAGCGGATACAATGAGCAGTTCTTC. It specifies CASSSPIATSGYNEQFF.

The CDR3 DNA reads TGCGCCAGCAGCTTGGAACAGGGGGGATTTGAAAAACTGTTTTTT. Translated: CASSLEQGGFEKLFF. The chain is built from TRBV5-1 and TRBJ1-4; TRBD1 aligns across 8 bases. Germline V lookup: CDR1 SGHRS, CDR2 YFSETQ. The CDR3 is 15 residues long. The V gene end was trimmed by 0 bases and the J gene end by 7 bases; junction bases not matched to a gene: 5.

DNA of the CDR3: TGTGCCAGCAGCTTTGACAGGGACTCACCCCTCCACTTT. Protein sequence: CASSFDRDSPLHF. V gene TRBV11-3 combines with J gene TRBJ1-6, with TRBD1 matching over 7 bases. Germline V CDR1 and CDR2: SGHNT, YENEEA. The CDR3 has 13 amino acids. V trimming: 3 bases; J trimming: 10 bases; junction bases outside the gene matches: 3.

The rearrangement uses TRBV9 and TRBJ2-1, with 7 bases aligning to TRBD2. This CDR3 region has 15 residues. The germline V gene has CDR1 SGDLS and CDR2 YYNGEE. V trimming: 0 bases; J trimming: 8 bases; junction bases outside the gene matches: 8. The CDR3 sequence is CASSVGSGAGYEQFF. The CDR3 bases are TGTGCCAGCAGCGTAGGCAGCGGGGCTGGCTATGAGCAGTTCTTC.

The CDR3 coding sequence is TGTGCCAGCAGTTACAGGGCGTACGAGACCCAGTACTTC. This sequence encodes CASSYRAYETQYF. The chain employs TRBV28 and TRBJ2-5, with D possibly TRBD1 on 6 matching bases. V dropped 4 bases and J dropped 5 bases, with 11 bases sitting between them. The CDR3 runs to 13 residues. Germline CDR1 MDHEN, CDR2 SYDVKM.

This clone was seen a handful of times. The chain employs TRBV6-1 and TRBJ1-2, with 7 bases identical to TRBD1. The length of the CDR3 is 16 residues. Germline lookup yields CDR1 MNHNS and CDR2 SASEGT. V shed 0 bases and J 4 bases; nucleotides not matched to a gene: 8. The CDR3 sequence is CASSEASDRPGYGYTF. The CDR3 nucleotides read TGTGCCAGCAGTGAAGCTTCGGACAGGCCGGGCTATGGCTACACCTTC.

The chain carries TRBV7-8 and TRBJ2-7; TRBD2 agrees at 7 bases. Germline lookup yields CDR1 SGHVS and CDR2 FQNEAQ. V was clipped by 2 bases and J by 6 bases; unmatched bases: 10. The CDR3 has 15 amino acids. CDR3 region: CASSLKSSGVSEQYF. DNA of the CDR3: TGTGCCAGCAGCTTAAAGTCCAGCGGGGTCAGCGAGCAGTACTTC.

The rearrangement links TRBV6-5 to TRBJ2-1, with 10 bases matching TRBD1. The length of the CDR3 is 15 residues. Germline-derived CDR1 and CDR2 are MNHEY and SVGAGI. Trimming at V came to 8 bases and at J to 7 bases, leaving 11 bases not matched to a gene. The DNA for the CDR3 is TGTGCCAGCTTGGGGGACAGGGGATCCCTTAATGAGCAGTTCTTC. It encodes CASLGDRGSLNEQFF.

The V and J genes are TRBV5-6 and TRBJ2-5; perhaps TRBD2 as D (5 bases). V lost 0 bases and J lost 5, with 8 bases in between. Germline V gives CDR1 SGHDT, CDR2 YYEEEE. The CDR3 consists of 13 residues. The CDR3 region has the DNA TGTGCCAGCAGCTTGGAGAAGCGGGAGACCCAGTACTTC. Protein sequence: CASSLEKRETQYF. The variable domain in full, completed from reference TRBV5-6 and TRBJ2-5, reads DAGVTQSPTHLIKTRGQQVTLRCSPKSGHDTVSWYQQALGQGPQFIFQYYEEEERQRGNFPDRFSGHQFPNYSSELNVNALLLGDSALYLCASSLEKRETQYFGPGTRLLVL.

The rearrangement joins TRBV7-6 to TRBJ2-6; D remains unclear. Trimming took 5 bases from V and 3 from J, leaving 8 bases between them. Germline values: CDR1 SGHVS, CDR2 FNYEAQ. This CDR3 spans 14 amino acids. CDR3 sequence reads: CASSLRIGANVLTF. DNA for the CDR3: TGTGCCAGCAGCCTTAGAATTGGGGCCAACGTCCTGACTTTC.

The chain carries TRBV13 and TRBJ2-3, with TRBD2 identical over 9 bases. Germline V CDR1 and CDR2: PRHDT, FYEKMQ (reference sequence). The CDR3 runs 17 residues. With 5 bases clipped from V and 6 bases from J, the junction kept 15 bases outside the gene matches. The CDR3 coding sequence is TGTGCCAGCAGCCACCCCCCCGCTAGCGGGGCCCCTGATACGCAGTATTTT. This translates into CASSHPPASGAPDTQYF.

The chain couples TRBV9 to TRBJ2-1; TRBD2 matches at 12 bases. The CDR3 runs to 18 residues. V dropped 4 bases and J dropped 0; count of bases not matched to a gene: 8. CDR1 is SGDLS, CDR2 YYNGEE, per germline. The CDR3 region has the DNA TGTGCCAGCAGCTATACTAGCGGGGGGTCAAACTCCTACAATGAGCAGTTCTTC. Protein product: CASSYTSGGSNSYNEQFF.

This rearrangement joins TRBV2 to TRBJ2-2, with a weak D call TRBD2 (5 bases). The CDR3 contains 16 residues. V was cut by 7 bases and J by 2 bases, with 17 bases left in between. Germline V CDR1 and CDR2: SNHLY, FYNNEI. The CDR3 DNA sequence: TGTGCCAGCACACCCCTGGAGGTACACAACACCGGGGAGCTGTTTTTT. Its translation: CASTPLEVHNTGELFF.

The rearrangement links TRBV2 to TRBJ1-1, with 7 bases lining up with TRBD1. The germline V gene has CDR1 SNHLY and CDR2 FYNNEI. The CDR3 contains 14 residues. V trimming: 6 bases; J trimming: 6 bases; junction bases outside the gene matches: 10. CDR3 residues: CASRSIDREAEAFF. Written as DNA, the CDR3 is TGTGCCAGCAGATCTATTGACAGGGAGGCTGAAGCTTTCTTT.

The chain joins TRBV20-1 to TRBJ2-1; D is unresolved. The germline CDR1 and CDR2 sequences are DFQATT and SNEGSKA (reference sequence). Trimming shortened V by 7 bases and J by 7 bases, and 11 bases separated the two germline ends. The CDR3 is made up of 11 amino acids. The CDR3 sequence: CSELSVNEQFF. CDR3 DNA: TGCAGTGAGCTTAGTGTTAATGAGCAGTTCTTC.